This is a list of T cell receptor beta chains from one sample in a study of blood T cell repertoires in COVID-19. Some clones are missing from TCRdb's copy, which holds only in-frame ones; the method was immunoSEQ multiplex PCR. The repertoire includes some 100,000 clones, 90% to 95% of them detected once, and more than 0.85% sits in the top ten. The sequenced sample was peripheral blood. The receptors were sampled from a man in his fifties or sixties with acute or convalescent COVID-19. The CDR3 runs from the conserved cysteine through the conserved F or W. A D gene is named only where the DNA matches it firmly. Clone size appears in some rows only: once, few, many, or a class for an expanded clone.

D gene: -; J gene: TRBJ1-2; V gene: TRBV6-5; clone size: few; CDR3 protein: CASSYSNMAGEGYTF; CDR3 DNA: TGTGCCAGCAGTTACTCGAATATGGCAGGGGAAGGCTACACCTTC
D gene: TRBD1; J gene: TRBJ1-2; V gene: TRBV5-1; clone size: -; CDR3 protein: CASSLGQGAPDYGYTF; CDR3 DNA: TGCGCCAGCAGCCTGGGACAGGGGGCACCCGACTATGGCTACACCTTC
D gene: -; J gene: TRBJ2-1; V gene: TRBV3-1/TRBV3-2; clone size: -; CDR3 protein: CASSQGGRVVSYNEQFF; CDR3 DNA: TGTGCCAGCAGCCAGGGGGGACGAGTCGTCTCCTACAATGAGCAGTTCTTC
D gene: -; J gene: TRBJ2-2; V gene: TRBV5-5; clone size: -; CDR3 protein: CASSSTWRGTGELFF; CDR3 DNA: TGTGCCAGCAGCTCCACTTGGAGAGGCACCGGGGAGCTGTTTTTT
D gene: -; J gene: TRBJ1-1; V gene: TRBV18; clone size: -; CDR3 protein: CASSPGGTTEAFF; CDR3 DNA: TGTGCCAGCTCACCCGGGGGAACCACTGAAGCTTTCTTT
D gene: -; J gene: TRBJ1-3; V gene: TRBV5-1; clone size: -; CDR3 protein: CASSLDVRGGTGNTIYF; CDR3 DNA: TGCGCCAGCAGCTTGGATGTGAGGGGGGGCACTGGAAACACCATATATTTT
D gene: -; J gene: TRBJ1-1; V gene: TRBV7-8; clone size: -; CDR3 protein: CASSLAGVVEAFF; CDR3 DNA: TGTGCCAGCAGCTTAGCCGGGGTCGTCGAAGCTTTCTTT
D gene: -; J gene: TRBJ1-3; V gene: TRBV25-1; clone size: -; CDR3 protein: CASSEAGAHTIYF; CDR3 DNA: TGTGCCAGCAGTGAGGCGGGGGCTCACACCATATATTTT
D gene: TRBD1; J gene: TRBJ2-4; V gene: TRBV3-1/TRBV3-2; clone size: -; CDR3 protein: CASSQDVRGKNIQYF; CDR3 DNA: TGTGCCAGCAGCCAAGATGTCAGGGGGAAAAACATTCAGTACTTC
D gene: TRBD1; J gene: TRBJ2-1; V gene: TRBV28; clone size: -; CDR3 protein: CASTRDRGRRGEQFF; CDR3 DNA: TGTGCCAGCACTCGGGACAGGGGGCGTAGGGGCGAGCAGTTCTTC
D gene: -; J gene: TRBJ1-1; V gene: TRBV7-3; clone size: -; CDR3 protein: CASSLGPFRGKGAFF; CDR3 DNA: TGTGCCAGCAGCTTAGGCCCGTTTAGGGGAAAGGGGGCTTTCTTT
D gene: TRBD1; J gene: TRBJ1-5; V gene: TRBV28; clone size: -; CDR3 protein: CASSFRGQGSQPQHF; CDR3 DNA: TGTGCCAGCAGTTTTAGGGGGCAGGGGTCACAGCCCCAGCATTTT
D gene: TRBD2; J gene: TRBJ2-1; V gene: TRBV11-3; clone size: -; CDR3 protein: CASNFWGGLEGNEQFF; CDR3 DNA: TGTGCCAGCAACTTCTGGGGGGGACTAGAGGGAAATGAGCAGTTCTTC
D gene: -; J gene: TRBJ2-5; V gene: TRBV9; clone size: once; CDR3 protein: CASSPNPGPGQETQYF; CDR3 DNA: TGTGCCAGCAGTCCTAACCCAGGTCCGGGGCAAGAGACCCAGTACTTC
D gene: -; J gene: TRBJ2-1; V gene: TRBV2; clone size: -; CDR3 protein: CASSGGREQFF; CDR3 DNA: TGTGCCAGCAGTGGGGGCCGGGAGCAGTTCTTC
D gene: -; J gene: TRBJ2-3; V gene: TRBV14; clone size: once; CDR3 protein: CASSQEDQVWVPDTQYF; CDR3 DNA: TGTGCCAGCAGCCAAGAAGACCAGGTGTGGGTCCCAGATACGCAGTATTTT
D gene: -; J gene: TRBJ1-3; V gene: TRBV28; clone size: -; CDR3 protein: CASSLFGGASGNTIYF; CDR3 DNA: TGTGCCAGCAGTTTATTCGGCGGGGCCTCTGGAAACACCATATATTTT
D gene: TRBD1; J gene: TRBJ1-4; V gene: TRBV19; clone size: once; CDR3 protein: CATTDREAPNEKLFF; CDR3 DNA: TGTGCCACCACGGACAGGGAGGCGCCGAATGAAAAACTGTTTTTT
D gene: TRBD1; J gene: TRBJ1-5; V gene: TRBV16; clone size: -; CDR3 protein: CASSQKGQGNQPQHF; CDR3 DNA: TGTGCCAGCAGCCAAAAGGGACAGGGAAATCAGCCCCAGCATTTT
D gene: -; J gene: TRBJ1-4; V gene: TRBV14; clone size: -; CDR3 protein: CASSQLAGRTTNEKLFF; CDR3 DNA: TGTGCCAGCAGCCAATTGGCGGGACGGACTACTAATGAAAAACTGTTTTTT
D gene: TRBD2; J gene: TRBJ2-1; V gene: TRBV27; clone size: -; CDR3 protein: CASSLPPSGSHEQFF; CDR3 DNA: TGTGCCAGCAGTTTGCCCCCCAGCGGGAGCCATGAGCAGTTCTTC
D gene: TRBD2; J gene: TRBJ2-4; V gene: TRBV3-1/TRBV3-2; clone size: -; CDR3 protein: CASSPSGLAGFVAKNIQYF; CDR3 DNA: TGTGCCAGCAGCCCCTCCGGACTAGCGGGATTCGTAGCCAAAAACATTCAGTACTTC
D gene: TRBD1; J gene: TRBJ1-6; V gene: TRBV2; clone size: -; CDR3 protein: CASSLDRISPLHF; CDR3 DNA: TGTGCCAGCAGCCTGGACAGGATTTCACCCCTCCACTTT
D gene: TRBD1; J gene: TRBJ2-5; V gene: TRBV18; clone size: -; CDR3 protein: CASSPRETGGLETQYF; CDR3 DNA: TGTGCCAGCTCACCAAGGGAAACAGGGGGCTTAGAGACCCAGTACTTC
D gene: TRBD1; J gene: TRBJ1-4; V gene: TRBV5-1; clone size: -; CDR3 protein: CASSAGQGAKLFF; CDR3 DNA: TGCGCCAGCAGCGCGGGACAGGGGGCGAAACTGTTTTTT
D gene: TRBD1; J gene: TRBJ1-1; V gene: TRBV30; clone size: -; CDR3 protein: CAWSALGTGARTEAFF; CDR3 DNA: TGTGCCTGGAGCGCCTTAGGGACAGGGGCTCGGACTGAAGCTTTCTTT